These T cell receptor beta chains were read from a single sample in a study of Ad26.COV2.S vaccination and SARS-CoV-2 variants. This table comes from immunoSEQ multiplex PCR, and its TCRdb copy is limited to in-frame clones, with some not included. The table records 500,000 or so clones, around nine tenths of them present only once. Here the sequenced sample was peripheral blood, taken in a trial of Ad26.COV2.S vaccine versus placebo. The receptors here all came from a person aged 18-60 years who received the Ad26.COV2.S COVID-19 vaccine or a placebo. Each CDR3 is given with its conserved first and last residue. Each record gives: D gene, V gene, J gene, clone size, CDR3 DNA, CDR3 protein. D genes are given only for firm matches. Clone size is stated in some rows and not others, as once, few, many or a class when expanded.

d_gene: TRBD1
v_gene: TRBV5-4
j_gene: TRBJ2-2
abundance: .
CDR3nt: TGTGCCAGCAGCTTGGAGCCCACAGGGGGAGCCGGGGAGCTGTTTTTT
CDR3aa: CASSLEPTGGAGELFF

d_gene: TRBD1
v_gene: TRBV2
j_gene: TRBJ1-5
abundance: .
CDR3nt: TGTGCCAGCAGTGCGGGACAGGGGACAATTAGCAATCAGCCCCAGCATTTT
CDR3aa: CASSAGQGTISNQPQHF

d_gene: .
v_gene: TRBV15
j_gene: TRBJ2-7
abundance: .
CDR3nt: TGTGCCACCAGCACCTACCTGGGACTGAACTACGAGCAGTACTTC
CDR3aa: CATSTYLGLNYEQYF

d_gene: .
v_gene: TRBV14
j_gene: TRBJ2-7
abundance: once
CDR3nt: TGTGCCAGCAGCCAAGAGACCCTGGGGACCTACGAGCAGTACTTC
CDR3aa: CASSQETLGTYEQYF

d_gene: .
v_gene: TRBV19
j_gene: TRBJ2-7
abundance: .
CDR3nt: TGTGCCAGTAGTGGCTTGGGGGGCTCCTACGAGCAGTACTTC
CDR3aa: CASSGLGGSYEQYF

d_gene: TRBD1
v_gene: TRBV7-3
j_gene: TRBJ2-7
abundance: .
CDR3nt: TGTGCCAGCAGCCGGGACAGCTCCTACGAGCAGTACTTC
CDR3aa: CASSRDSSYEQYF

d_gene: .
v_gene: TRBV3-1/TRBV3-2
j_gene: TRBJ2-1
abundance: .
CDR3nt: TGTGCCAGCAGCCAATTTGGGGGAGTGGACAATGAGCAGTTCTTC
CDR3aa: CASSQFGGVDNEQFF

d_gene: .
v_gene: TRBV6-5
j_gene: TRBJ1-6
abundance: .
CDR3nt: TGTGCCAGTATGGGGACGTCCTATAATTCACCCCTCCACTTT
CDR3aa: CASMGTSYNSPLHF

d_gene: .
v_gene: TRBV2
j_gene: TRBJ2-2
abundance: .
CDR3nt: TGTGCCAGCAGTGAACTTTTGGGCACCGGGGAGCTGTTTTTT
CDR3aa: CASSELLGTGELFF

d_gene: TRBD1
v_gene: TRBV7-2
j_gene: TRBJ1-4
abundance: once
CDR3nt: TGTGCCAGCAGCTCCAGGGGGCGCTTTGGAAAACTGTTTTTT
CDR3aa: CASSSRGRFGKLFF

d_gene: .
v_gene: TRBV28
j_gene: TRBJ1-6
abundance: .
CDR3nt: TGTGCCAGCAGTTTAACGGGATCAAATTCACCCCTCCACTTT
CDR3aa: CASSLTGSNSPLHF

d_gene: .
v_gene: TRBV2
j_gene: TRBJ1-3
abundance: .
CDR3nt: TGTGCCAGCAGTGAGATTGGAAACACCATATATTTT
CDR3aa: CASSEIGNTIYF

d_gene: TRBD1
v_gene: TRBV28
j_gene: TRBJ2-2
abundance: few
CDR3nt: TGTGCCAGCAGCTTCTACGGACAGGAGAACACCGGGGAGCTGTTTTTT
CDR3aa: CASSFYGQENTGELFF

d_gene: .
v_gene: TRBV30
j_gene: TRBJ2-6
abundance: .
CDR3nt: TGTGCCTGGAGTGTACTGTATGGGGCCAACGTCCTGACTTTC
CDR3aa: CAWSVLYGANVLTF

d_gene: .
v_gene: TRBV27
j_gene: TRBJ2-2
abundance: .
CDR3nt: TGTGCCAGCAGTTTAAATAGAGTAGCCGGGGAGCTGTTTTTT
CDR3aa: CASSLNRVAGELFF

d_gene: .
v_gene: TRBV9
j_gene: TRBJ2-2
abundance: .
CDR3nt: TGTGCCAGCAGCGTAGAGGCCGACCTGAACACCGGGGAGCTGTTTTTT
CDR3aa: CASSVEADLNTGELFF

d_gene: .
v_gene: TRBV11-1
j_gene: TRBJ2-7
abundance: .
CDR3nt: TGTGCCAGCAGCCCGGGGGGCGGAACCTACGAGCAGTACTTC
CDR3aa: CASSPGGGTYEQYF

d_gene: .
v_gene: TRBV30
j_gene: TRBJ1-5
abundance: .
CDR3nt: TGTGCCTGGAAGCCAGACACGGGGACCAATCAGCCCCAGCATTTT
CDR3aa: CAWKPDTGTNQPQHF

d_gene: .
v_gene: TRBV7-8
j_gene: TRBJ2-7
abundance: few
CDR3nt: TGTGCCAGCAGCTACCGAGCGGGCGCCTACGAGCAGTACTTC
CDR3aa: CASSYRAGAYEQYF

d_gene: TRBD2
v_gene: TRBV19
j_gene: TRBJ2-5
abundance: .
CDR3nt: TGTGCCAGTAGTATCGGGACTAGCGGGAACCAAGAGACCCAGTACTTC
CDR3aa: CASSIGTSGNQETQYF

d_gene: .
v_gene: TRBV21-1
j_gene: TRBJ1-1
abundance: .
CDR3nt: TGTGCCAGCAGCAAAGACTCGAGGGGGCGGGCTGAAGCTTTCTTT
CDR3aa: CASSKDSRGRAEAFF

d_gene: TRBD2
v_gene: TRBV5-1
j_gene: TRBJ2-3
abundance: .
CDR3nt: TGCGCCAGCACAGTGGCGGGAGGGGCAGATACGCAGTATTTT
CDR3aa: CASTVAGGADTQYF

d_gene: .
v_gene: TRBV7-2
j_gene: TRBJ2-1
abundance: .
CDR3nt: TGTGCCAGCAGCTTGGGCGGGCCAAGCTCCTACAATGAGCAGTTCTTC
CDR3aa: CASSLGGPSSYNEQFF

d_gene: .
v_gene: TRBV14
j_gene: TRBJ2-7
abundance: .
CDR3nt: TGTGCCAGCAGAGGAGGCTACGAGCAGTACTTC
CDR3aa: CASRGGYEQYF

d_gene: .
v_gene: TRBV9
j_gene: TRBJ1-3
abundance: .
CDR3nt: TGTGCCAGCAGCGAGGAGTCTGGAAACACCATATATTTT
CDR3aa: CASSEESGNTIYF

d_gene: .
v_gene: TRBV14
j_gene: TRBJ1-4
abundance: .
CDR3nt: TGTGCCAGCAGCTCCAGGAGGGTTGCTAATGAAAAACTGTTTTTT
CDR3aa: CASSSRRVANEKLFF

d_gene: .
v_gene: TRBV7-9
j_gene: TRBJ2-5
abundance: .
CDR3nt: TGTGCCAGCAGCTTACCCCGGGTATCCCAAGAGACCCAGTACTTC
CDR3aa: CASSLPRVSQETQYF

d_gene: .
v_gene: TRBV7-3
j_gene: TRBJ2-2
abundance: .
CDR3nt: TGTGCCAGCAGCTTAAGCCGGACCGGGGAGCTGTTTTTT
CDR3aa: CASSLSRTGELFF

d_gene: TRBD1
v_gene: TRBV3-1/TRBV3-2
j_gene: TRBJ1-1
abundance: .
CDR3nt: TGTGCCAGCAGCCAACCGAGACAGGGCATATTGGCTTTCTTT
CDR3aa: CASSQPRQGILAFF

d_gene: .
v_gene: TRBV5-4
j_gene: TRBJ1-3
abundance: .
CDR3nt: TGTGCCAGCAGCTTTAAACAGGGTGGAAACACCATATATTTT
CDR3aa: CASSFKQGGNTIYF

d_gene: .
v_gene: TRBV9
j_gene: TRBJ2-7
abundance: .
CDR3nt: TGTGCCAGCAGCGTAGAACCGAGCTACGAGCAGTACTTC
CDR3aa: CASSVEPSYEQYF

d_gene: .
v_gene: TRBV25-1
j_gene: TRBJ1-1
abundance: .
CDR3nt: TGTGCCAGCAGTTTTGCGTGGGACACTGAAGCTTTCTTT
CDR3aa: CASSFAWDTEAFF

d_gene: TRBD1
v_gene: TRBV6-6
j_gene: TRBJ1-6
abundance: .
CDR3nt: TGTGCCAGCAGTTACAGGGACAGGGGGCGGGCATCACCCCTCCACTTT
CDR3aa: CASSYRDRGRASPLHF

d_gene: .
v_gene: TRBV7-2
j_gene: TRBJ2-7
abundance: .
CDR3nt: TGTGCCAGCAGCCCGAGGGCAGGGACCTACGAGCAGTACTTC
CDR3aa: CASSPRAGTYEQYF

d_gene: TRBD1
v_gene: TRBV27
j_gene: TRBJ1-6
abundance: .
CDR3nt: TGTGCCAGCAGTTGGGGACAGGGGAATTCACCCCTCCACTTT
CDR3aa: CASSWGQGNSPLHF

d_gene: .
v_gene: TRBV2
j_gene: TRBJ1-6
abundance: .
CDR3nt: TGTGCCAGCAGCGAACAGATGGGAAGTTCACCCCTCCACTTT
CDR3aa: CASSEQMGSSPLHF

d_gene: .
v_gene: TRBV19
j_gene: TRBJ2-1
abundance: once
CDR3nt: TGTGCCAGTAGTAGTCCCCGAAGCTCCTACAATGAGCAGTTCTTC
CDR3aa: CASSSPRSSYNEQFF

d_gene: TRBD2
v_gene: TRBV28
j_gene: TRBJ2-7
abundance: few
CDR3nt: TGTGCCAGCAGGGTAGCGGGTGTTACTGGCGAGCAGTACTTC
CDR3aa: CASRVAGVTGEQYF

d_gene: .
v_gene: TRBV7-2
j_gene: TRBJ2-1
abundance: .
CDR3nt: TGTGCCAGCAGCTTAAGTGCAACCTTAGGGTCCTACAATGAGCAGTTCTTC
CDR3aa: CASSLSATLGSYNEQFF

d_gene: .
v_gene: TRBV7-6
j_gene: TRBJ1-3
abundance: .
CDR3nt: TGTGCCAGCAGCTTGGGCCGGTCCTCTGGAAACACCATATATTTT
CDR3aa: CASSLGRSSGNTIYF

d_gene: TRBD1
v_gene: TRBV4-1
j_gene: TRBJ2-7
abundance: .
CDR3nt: TGCGCCAGCAGCCAGACGGAGACAGGGCGGCCCTACGAGCAGTACTTC
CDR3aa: CASSQTETGRPYEQYF

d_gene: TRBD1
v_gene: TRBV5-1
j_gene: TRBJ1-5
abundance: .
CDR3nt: TGCGCCAGCAGGACAGGGCCCGCTTGGCCCCAGCATTTT
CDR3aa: CASRTGPAWPQHF

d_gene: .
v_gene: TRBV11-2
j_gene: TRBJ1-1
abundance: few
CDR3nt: TGTGCCAGCAGCCACGTTCAACAAGTGGGAACTGAAGCTTTCTTT
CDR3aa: CASSHVQQVGTEAFF

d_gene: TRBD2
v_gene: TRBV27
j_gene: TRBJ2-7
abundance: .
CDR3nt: TGTGCCAGCAGTTTTGGGACTAGCTACGAGCAGTACTTC
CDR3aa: CASSFGTSYEQYF

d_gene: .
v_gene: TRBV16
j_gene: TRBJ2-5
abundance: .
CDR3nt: TGTGCCAGCAGCCAAGGACAGCGGGAGACCCAGTACTTC
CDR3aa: CASSQGQRETQYF